The source of this T cell receptor beta chain is a study of post-analysis software for immune sequencing data. The CDR3 extends over 11 amino acids. CDR1 and CDR2 from the germline V gene are SQVTM and ANQGSEA. Trimming removed 6 bases at V and 5 bases at J, with 9 bases between. Prepared TCR beta cDNA libraries contained unique molecular identifiers. The authors obtained roughly 0.5 million cDNA molecules from roughly 1 to 10 million T cells. TCRdb called the PCR reads again in MiXCR, with one record for every CDR3 protein. The sample contains hundreds of thousands of distinct CDR3 sequences, less than 40% of which appear only once. Study-level results: Higher frequency in patients than in controls was seen for five TRBV segments, with TRBV5-6, TRBV5-1 and TRBV20-1 among them.

This clonotype was observed a handful of times. Its antigen is unknown. The sample taken for sequencing was blood. This clonotype originated in a girl aged 2-15 years with multiple sclerosis. J is TRBJ2-3 and V is TRBV29-1; D call uncertain. The CDR3 protein is CSVADVDTQYF. The CDR3 bases are TGCAGCGTCGCGGACGTAGATACGCAGTATTTT.